This TCR beta chain came from a study of CD8+ T cells in alopecia areata. Study-wide points: Compared with mice, patients displayed less clear TCR sharing, possibly for HLA-related reasons.

Sorting relied on CD4, CD8alpha, NKG2D, NKG2ACE and other markers applied to pooled cutaneous lymph node cells. cDNA reverse transcribed from extracted RNA served as the sequencing template. Only in-frame clones appear in the TCRdb table, and some are missing; sequencing was by immunoSEQ multiplex PCR. The sample contains 290,000 or so clones, none of them singletons. Germline loops: CDR1 LGHNA, CDR2 YNLKQL (reference sequence). This CDR3 is built from 14 residues. The ends were cut back, 1 base at V and 3 bases at J, with 10 bases in the middle. As to this clone: The target antigen is unknown. Gene names and germline refer to mouse. The sequence runs out 4 residues before the end of the CDR3; the remainder is reconstructed from the germline J gene.

This receptor was taken from a C3H/HeJ mouse with alopecia areata. The strain's MHC type: H2-k. This chain joins TRBV5 and TRBJ2-7; TRBD2 is a possible D gene (6 bases). Sequences were obtained from CD4+ T cells sorted from a lymph node. CDR3 amino acids: CASSQGLWGYEQYF. The CDR3 DNA, read in part, is TGTGCCAGCAGCCAAGGGCTCTGGGGCTAT.